These 8 T cell receptor beta chains share one sample of origin, sequenced in a study of early stage breast cancer tumors. Only in-frame clones appear in the TCRdb table, and some are missing; sequencing was by immunoSEQ multiplex PCR. The repertoire holds approximately 50,000 clones, with over 65% as singletons. The sequencing sample was made of blood. These receptors were collected from a person aged 25 to 45 with breast cancer.

Written as DNA, the CDR3 is TGTGCCAGCAGTTTATCTGGCGGGATCGACGAGACCCAGTACTTC. This sequence encodes CASSLSGGIDETQYF. The chain couples TRBV27 to TRBJ2-5; TRBD2 might be the D (6 bases). Trimming shortened V by 0 bases and J by 5 bases, and 13 bases separated the two germline ends. The CDR3 contains 15 residues. Germline V CDR1 and CDR2: MNHEY, SMNVEV (reference sequence).

The chain links TRBV30 to TRBJ2-7; D unclear. V lost 2 bases and J 3 bases, leaving 11 bases between the germline ends. Germline V CDR1 and CDR2: GTSNPN, SVGIG (reference sequence). The CDR3 runs to 13 residues. As DNA, the CDR3 is TGTGCCTGGAGTATGAGGTCCCTCTACGAGCAGTACTTC. Translating gives CAWSMRSLYEQYF.

This clone was found a few times. This rearrangement joins TRBV5-1 to TRBJ2-5; perhaps TRBD1 as D (5 bases). In germline, CDR1 is SGHRS, CDR2 YFSETQ. There are 17 residues in the CDR3. V lost 1 base, J lost 5 bases, and 21 bases lay in between. CDR3 DNA sequence: TGCGCCAGCAGCTTGCCCTCCTTGGGGCTTGGGGCGGAGACCCAGTACTTC. It yields the protein CASSLPSLGLGAETQYF.

The V call is TRBV7-2, the J call TRBJ2-1, with 10 nucleotides matching TRBD2. In germline, CDR1 is SGHTA, CDR2 FQGNSA. CDR3 length: 16 residues. V lost 1 base to trimming and J lost 8 bases; unmatched junction nucleotides: 8. CDR3 loop: CASSLVASGSDYEQFF. The CDR3, as DNA: TGTGCCAGCAGCTTAGTAGCTAGCGGGAGCGACTATGAGCAGTTCTTC.

V gene TRBV5-6 combines with J gene TRBJ1-1; 11 bases match TRBD1. The CDR3 totals 13 residues. J lost 10 bases, V lost 4 bases, and 6 bases had no gene match. Germline V gene sequence: CDR1 SGHDT, CDR2 YYEEEE. The CDR3 DNA follows: TGTGCCAGCAGCGTGGGACAGGGGGTGCGAGCTTTCTTT. Protein: CASSVGQGVRAFF.

The chain couples TRBV30 to TRBJ2-5; 14 nucleotides align to TRBD2. The CDR3 covers 16 residues. Germline lookup yields CDR1 GTSNPN and CDR2 SVGIG (reference sequence). The junction had 8 bases not matched to a gene; V was cut back by 4 bases and J by 4 bases. In DNA form, the CDR3 reads TGTGCCTGGACCCTCGGACTAGCGGGAGGAGGAGAGACCCAGTACTTC. This gives the protein CAWTLGLAGGGETQYF.

The chain couples TRBV29-1 to TRBJ2-1, with 10 nucleotides matching TRBD2. V lost 7 bases and J lost 6; bases outside the gene matches: 6. The CDR3 runs to 13 residues. Germline CDR1 and CDR2: SQVTM and ANQGSEA. In DNA, the CDR3 is TGCAGCGCAAAGACTAGCGGGCTCAATGAGCAGTTCTTC. Protein: CSAKTSGLNEQFF.

The V gene is TRBV7-9, the J gene TRBJ2-5; the D is unclear. V was cut by 5 bases and J by 5 bases, with 6 bases left in between. CDR1 SEHNR and CDR2 FQNEAQ come from the germline V gene (reference sequence). The CDR3 loop spans 11 amino acids. This CDR3 reads CASSPLETQYF. The CDR3 region has the DNA TGTGCCAGCAGCCCCCTGGAGACCCAGTACTTC. Using reference TRBV7-9 and TRBJ2-5 for the parts outside the CDR3, the full variable domain is DTGVSQNPRHKITKRGQNVTFRCDPISEHNRLYWYRQTLGQGPEFLTYFQNEAQLEKSRLLSDRFSAERPKGSFSTLEIQRTEQGDSAMYLCASSPLETQYFGPGTRLLVL.